The sequence of this T cell receptor beta chain was determined in a study of CD4 and CD8 cells across lung adenocarcinoma regions (dated by TCRdb to 2016 to 2019). In the study overall: The study compared tumor centers with tumor margins to examine intratumor heterogeneity of the T cell receptor repertoire.

Patients with localized lung adenocarcinoma, a subtype of non-small cell lung cancer, were used as donors. These samples came from the margins of localized lung adenocarcinomas. For TCR repertoire analysis, CD8+ T cells from tumor tissue were profiled apart from CD4+ T cells. About this clonotype itself: Its specific antigen is unknown. Base qualities are not recorded, but no much larger clone differs from it by a single base.

Trimming costs V 3 bases and J 3 bases, and their ends lie 16 bases apart. From a lookup of the germline V gene, CDR1 and CDR2 are MGHRA and YSYEKL. Inclusive of the bounding cysteine and phenylalanine, the CDR3 is 16 residues long. Just the 48-base CDR3 DNA is kept, in frame starting at base 1. To prepare the library, PCR was applied. The sequencer listed for this sample is HiSeq X Ten. TCRdb itself trimmed the public reads at Q25 with fastp, ran MiXCR and retained productive beta chains. Each record represents a unique CDR3 protein, reported with the most common genes and DNA among its rows. Recorded for this sample are more than 9,500 distinct CDR3 sequences; 40% to 55% of them occurred a single time. 20% to 30% of the sample belongs to the ten largest clones.

The sequenced sample consisted of CD8+ T cells from the margin of a lung tumor. The cell subset or site label here, explained by the study, means: tumor margin region. The chain is made from TRBV4-1 and TRBJ2-3, with the D gene uncertain. The source is a female donor with lung adenocarcinoma. The CD4 and CD8 labels of this study may be unreliable. The CDR3 amino acid sequence is: CASSQGTNRVTDTQYF. Here is the DNA: TGCGCCAGCAGCCAGGGTACAAACAGAGTAACAGATACGCAGTATTTT.